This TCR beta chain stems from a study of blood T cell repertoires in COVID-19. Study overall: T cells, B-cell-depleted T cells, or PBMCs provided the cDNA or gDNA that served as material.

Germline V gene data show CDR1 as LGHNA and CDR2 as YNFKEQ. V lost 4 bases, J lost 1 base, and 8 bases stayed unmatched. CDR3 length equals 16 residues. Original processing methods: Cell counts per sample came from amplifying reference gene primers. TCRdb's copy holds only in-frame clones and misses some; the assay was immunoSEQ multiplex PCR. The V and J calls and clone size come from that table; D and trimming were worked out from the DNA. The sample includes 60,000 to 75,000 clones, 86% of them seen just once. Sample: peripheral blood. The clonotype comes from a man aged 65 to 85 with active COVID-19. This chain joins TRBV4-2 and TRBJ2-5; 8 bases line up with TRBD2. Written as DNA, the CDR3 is TGTGCCAGCAGCCCCGGGGGGGCAGGGCCCCAAGAGACCCAGTACTTC. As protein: CASSPGGAGPQETQYF.